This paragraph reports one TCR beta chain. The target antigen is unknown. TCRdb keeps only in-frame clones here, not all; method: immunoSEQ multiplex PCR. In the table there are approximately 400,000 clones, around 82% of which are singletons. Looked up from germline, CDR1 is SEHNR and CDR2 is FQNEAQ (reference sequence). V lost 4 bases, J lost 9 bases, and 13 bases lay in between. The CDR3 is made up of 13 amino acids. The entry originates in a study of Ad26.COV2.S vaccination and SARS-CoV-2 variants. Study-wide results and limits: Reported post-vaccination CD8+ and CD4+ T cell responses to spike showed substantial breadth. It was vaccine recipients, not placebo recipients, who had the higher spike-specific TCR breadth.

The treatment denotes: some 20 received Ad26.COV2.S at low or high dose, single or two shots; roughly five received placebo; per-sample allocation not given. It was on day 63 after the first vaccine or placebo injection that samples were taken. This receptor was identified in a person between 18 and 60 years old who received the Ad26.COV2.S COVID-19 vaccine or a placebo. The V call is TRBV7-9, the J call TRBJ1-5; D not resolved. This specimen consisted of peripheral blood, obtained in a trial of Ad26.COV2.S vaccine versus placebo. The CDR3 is CASSSRDYGPQHF. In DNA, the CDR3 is TGTGCCAGCAGCTCCCGTGACTACGGGCCCCAGCATTTT.